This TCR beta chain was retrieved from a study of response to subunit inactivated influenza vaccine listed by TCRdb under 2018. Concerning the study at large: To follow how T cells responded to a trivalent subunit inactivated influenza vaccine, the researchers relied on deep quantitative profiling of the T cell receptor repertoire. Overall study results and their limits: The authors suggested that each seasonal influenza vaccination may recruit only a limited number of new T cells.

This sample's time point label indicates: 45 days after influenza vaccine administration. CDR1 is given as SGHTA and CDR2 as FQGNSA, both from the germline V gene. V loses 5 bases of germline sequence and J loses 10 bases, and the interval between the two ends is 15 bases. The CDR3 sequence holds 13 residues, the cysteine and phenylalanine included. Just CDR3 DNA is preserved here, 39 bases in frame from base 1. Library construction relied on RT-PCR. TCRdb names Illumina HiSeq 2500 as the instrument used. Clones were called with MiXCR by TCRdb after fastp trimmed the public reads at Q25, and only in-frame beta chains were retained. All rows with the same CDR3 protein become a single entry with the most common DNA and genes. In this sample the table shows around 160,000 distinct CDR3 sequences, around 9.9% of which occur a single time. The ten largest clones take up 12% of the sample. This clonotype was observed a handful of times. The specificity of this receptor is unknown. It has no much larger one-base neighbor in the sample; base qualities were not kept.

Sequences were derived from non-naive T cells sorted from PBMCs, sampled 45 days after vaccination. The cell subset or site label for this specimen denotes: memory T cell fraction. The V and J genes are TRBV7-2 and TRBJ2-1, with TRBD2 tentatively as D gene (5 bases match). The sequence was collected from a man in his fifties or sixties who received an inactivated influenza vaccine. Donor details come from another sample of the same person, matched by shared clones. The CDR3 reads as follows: CASSPGMRREQFF. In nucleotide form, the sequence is TGTGCCAGCAGCCCCGGGATGCGGCGGGAGCAGTTCTTC.